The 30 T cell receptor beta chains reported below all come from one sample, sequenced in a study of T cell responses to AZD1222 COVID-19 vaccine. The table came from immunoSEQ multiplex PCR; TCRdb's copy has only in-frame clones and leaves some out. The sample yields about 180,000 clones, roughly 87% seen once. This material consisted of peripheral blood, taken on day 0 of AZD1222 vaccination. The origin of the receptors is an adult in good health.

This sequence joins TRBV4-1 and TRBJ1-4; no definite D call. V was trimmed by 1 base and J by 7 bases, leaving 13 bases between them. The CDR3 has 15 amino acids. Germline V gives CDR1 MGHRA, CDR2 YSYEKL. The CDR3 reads CASSQVTLFSEKLFF. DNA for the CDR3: TGCGCCAGCAGCCAAGTAACGCTCTTTAGTGAAAAACTGTTTTTT.

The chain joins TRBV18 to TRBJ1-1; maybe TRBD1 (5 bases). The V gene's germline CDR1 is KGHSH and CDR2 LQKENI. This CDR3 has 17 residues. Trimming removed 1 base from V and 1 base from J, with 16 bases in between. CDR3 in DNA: TGTGCCAGCTCACCACAGGGGATAGGGGCCCGGAACACTGAAGCTTTCTTT. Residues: CASSPQGIGARNTEAFF. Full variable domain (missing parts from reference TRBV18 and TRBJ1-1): NAGVMQNPRHLVRRRGQEARLRCSPMKGHSHVYWYRQLPEEGLKFMVYLQKENIIDESGMPKERFSAEFPKEGPSILRIQQVVRGDSAAYFCASSPQGIGARNTEAFFGQGTRLTVV.

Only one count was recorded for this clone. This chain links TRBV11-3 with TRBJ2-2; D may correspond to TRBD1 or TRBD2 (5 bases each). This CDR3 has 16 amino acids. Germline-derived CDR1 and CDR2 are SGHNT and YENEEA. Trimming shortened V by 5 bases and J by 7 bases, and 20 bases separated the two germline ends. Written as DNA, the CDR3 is TGTGCCAGCAGCATACGAGGGACGGCCCCGGGCGGGGAGCTGTTTTTT. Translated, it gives CASSIRGTAPGGELFF.

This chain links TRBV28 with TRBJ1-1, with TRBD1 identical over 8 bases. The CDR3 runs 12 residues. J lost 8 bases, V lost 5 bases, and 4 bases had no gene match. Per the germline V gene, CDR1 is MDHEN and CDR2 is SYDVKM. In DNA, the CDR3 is TGTGCCAGCAGTCCCCGGACAGGGGAAGCTTTCTTT. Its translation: CASSPRTGEAFF.

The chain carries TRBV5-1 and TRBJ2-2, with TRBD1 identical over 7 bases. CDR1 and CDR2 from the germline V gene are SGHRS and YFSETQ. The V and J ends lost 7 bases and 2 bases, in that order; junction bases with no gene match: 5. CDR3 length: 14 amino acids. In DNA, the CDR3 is TGCGCCAGCGGGGGACAGCCAAACACCGGGGAGCTGTTTTTT. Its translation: CASGGQPNTGELFF.

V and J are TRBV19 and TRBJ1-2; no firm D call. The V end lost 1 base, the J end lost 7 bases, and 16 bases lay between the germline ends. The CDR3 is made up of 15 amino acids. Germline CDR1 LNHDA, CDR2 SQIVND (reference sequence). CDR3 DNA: TGTGCCAGTAGTATAGCACCGGGATCTATACGTGGCTACACCTTC. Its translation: CASSIAPGSIRGYTF.

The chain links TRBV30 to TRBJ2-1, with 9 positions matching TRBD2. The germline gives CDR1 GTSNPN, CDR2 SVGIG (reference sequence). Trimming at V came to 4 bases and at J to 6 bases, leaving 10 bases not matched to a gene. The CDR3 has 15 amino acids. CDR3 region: CAWTRELAGSNEQFF. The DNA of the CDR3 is TGTGCCTGGACCCGGGAGCTAGCGGGAAGCAATGAGCAGTTCTTC.

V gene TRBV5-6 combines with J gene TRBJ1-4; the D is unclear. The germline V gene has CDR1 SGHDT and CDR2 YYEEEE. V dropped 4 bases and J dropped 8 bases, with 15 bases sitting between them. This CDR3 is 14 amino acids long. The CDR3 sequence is CASSRLGGDEKLFF. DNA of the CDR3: TGTGCCAGCAGCCGGTTGGGAGGAGACGAAAAACTGTTTTTT.

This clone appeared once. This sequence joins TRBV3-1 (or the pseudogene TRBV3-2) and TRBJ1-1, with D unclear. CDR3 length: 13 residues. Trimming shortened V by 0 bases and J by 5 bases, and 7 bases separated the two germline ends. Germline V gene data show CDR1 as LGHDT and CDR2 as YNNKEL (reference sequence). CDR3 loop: CASSQDLRTEAFF. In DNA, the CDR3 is TGTGCCAGCAGCCAAGATTTAAGGACTGAAGCTTTCTTT.

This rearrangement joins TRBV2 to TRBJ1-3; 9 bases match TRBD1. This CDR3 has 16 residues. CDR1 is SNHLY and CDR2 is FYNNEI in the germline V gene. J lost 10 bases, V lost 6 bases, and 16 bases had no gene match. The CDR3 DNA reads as TGTGCCAGCAGGGCGGGGACAGGGCTCTTCCAAGAGACCATATATTTT. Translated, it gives CASRAGTGLFQETIYF. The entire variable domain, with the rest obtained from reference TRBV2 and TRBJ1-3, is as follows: EPEVTQTPSHQVTQMGQEVILRCVPISNHLYFYWYRQILGQKVEFLVSFYNNEISEKSEIFDDQFSVERPDGSNFTLKIRSTKLEDSAMYFCASRAGTGLFQETIYFGEGSWLTVV.

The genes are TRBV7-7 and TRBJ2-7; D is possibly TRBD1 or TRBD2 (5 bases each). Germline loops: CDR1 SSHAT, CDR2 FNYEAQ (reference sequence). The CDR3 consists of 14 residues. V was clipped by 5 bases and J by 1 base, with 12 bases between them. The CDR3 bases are TGTGCCAGCAGCCTATTTGGGGGATCCTACGAGCAGTACTTC. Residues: CASSLFGGSYEQYF.

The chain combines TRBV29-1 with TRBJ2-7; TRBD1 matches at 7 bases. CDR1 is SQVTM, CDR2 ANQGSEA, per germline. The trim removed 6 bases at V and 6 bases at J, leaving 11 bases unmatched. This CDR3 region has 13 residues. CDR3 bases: TGCAGCGTCACCCACGACAGGGTAGGCGAGCAGTACTTC. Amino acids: CSVTHDRVGEQYF.

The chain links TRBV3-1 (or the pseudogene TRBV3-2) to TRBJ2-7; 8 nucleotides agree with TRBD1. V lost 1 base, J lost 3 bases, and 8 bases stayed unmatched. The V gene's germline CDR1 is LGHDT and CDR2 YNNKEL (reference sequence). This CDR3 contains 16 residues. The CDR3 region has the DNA TGTGCCAGCAGCCAAGGCCCCGCTGGACAGGGCTACGAGCAGTACTTC. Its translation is CASSQGPAGQGYEQYF.

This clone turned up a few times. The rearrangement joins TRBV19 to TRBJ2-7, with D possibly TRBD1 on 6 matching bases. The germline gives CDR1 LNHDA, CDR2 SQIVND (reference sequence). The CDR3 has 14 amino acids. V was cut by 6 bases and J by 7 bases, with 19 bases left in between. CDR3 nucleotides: TGTGCCAGTAGCGGGCAGGGGTGGTCGGGAGAGCAGTACTTC. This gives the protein CASSGQGWSGEQYF. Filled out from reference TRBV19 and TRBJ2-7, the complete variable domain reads DGGITQSPKYLFRKEGQNVTLSCEQNLNHDAMYWYRQDPGQGLRLIYYSQIVNDFQKGDIAEGYSVSREKKESFPLTVTSAQKNPTAFYLCASSGQGWSGEQYFGPGTRLTVT.

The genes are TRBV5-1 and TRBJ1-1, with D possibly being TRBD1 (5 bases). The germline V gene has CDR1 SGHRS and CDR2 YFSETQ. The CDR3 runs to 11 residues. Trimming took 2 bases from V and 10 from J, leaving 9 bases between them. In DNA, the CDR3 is TGCGCCAGCAGCTTACAGGAGGTAGCTTTCTTT. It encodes CASSLQEVAFF.

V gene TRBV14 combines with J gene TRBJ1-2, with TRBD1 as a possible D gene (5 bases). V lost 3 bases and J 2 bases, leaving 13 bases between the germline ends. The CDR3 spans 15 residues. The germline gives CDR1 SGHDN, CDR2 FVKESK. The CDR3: CASSQGSGQNYGYTF. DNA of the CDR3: TGTGCCAGCAGCCAGGGATCAGGGCAAAACTATGGCTACACCTTC.

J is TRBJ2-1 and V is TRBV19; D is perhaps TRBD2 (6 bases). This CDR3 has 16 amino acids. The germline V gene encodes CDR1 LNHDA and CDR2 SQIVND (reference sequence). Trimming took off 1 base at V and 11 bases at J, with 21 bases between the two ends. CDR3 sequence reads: CASSIGDRTPRGKQFF. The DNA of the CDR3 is TGTGCCAGTAGTATAGGAGACCGGACTCCTCGGGGGAAGCAGTTCTTC.

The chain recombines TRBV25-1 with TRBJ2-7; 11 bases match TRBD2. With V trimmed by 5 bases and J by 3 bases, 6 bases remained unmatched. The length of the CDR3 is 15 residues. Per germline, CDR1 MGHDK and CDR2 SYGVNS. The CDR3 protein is CASSSTTSGSYEQYF. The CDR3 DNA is TGTGCCAGCAGTTCGACTACTAGCGGGAGCTACGAGCAGTACTTC.

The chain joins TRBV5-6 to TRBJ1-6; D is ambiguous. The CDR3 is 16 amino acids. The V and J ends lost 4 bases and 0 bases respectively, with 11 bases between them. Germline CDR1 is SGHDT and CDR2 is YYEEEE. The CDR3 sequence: CASSRLGSSYNSPLHF. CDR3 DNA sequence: TGTGCCAGCAGCCGTCTGGGTAGCTCCTATAATTCACCCCTCCACTTT.

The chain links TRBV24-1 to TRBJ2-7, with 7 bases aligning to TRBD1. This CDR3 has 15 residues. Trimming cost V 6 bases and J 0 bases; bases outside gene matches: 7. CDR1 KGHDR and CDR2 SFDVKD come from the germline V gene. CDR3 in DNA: TGTGCCACCAGTCCCCCACAGGGGAGCTCCTACGAGCAGTACTTC. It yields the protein CATSPPQGSSYEQYF.

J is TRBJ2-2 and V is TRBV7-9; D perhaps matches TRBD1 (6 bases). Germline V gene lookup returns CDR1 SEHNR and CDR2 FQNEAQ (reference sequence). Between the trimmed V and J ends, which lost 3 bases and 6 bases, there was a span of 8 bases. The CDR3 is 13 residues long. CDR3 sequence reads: CASSLDSPGELFF. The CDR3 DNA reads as TGTGCCAGCAGCTTGGACAGCCCCGGGGAGCTGTTTTTT.

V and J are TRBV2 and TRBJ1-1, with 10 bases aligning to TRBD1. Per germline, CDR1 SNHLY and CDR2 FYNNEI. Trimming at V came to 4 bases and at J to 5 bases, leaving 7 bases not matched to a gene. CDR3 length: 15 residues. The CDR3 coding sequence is TGTGCCAGCAGTGGGGACAGGGGAGGTGGAACTGAAGCTTTCTTT. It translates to CASSGDRGGGTEAFF.

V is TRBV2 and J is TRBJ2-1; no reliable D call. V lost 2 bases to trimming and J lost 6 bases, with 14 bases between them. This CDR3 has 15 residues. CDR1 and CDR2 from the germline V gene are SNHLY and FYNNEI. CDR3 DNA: TGTGCCAGCAGTGAATACGGAATATCGACCAATGAGCAGTTCTTC. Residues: CASSEYGISTNEQFF.

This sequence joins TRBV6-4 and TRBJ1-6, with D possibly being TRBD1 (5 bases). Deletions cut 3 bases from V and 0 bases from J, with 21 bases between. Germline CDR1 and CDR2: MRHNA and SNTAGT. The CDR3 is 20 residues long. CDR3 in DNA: TGTGCCAGCAGTGAGAGTAAACAGGCCAGGGAGGGCTCCTATAATTCACCCCTCCACTTT. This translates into CASSESKQAREGSYNSPLHF.

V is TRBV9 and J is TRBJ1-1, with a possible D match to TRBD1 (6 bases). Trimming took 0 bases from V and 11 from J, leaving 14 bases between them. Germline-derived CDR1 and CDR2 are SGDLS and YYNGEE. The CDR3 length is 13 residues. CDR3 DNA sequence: TGTGCCAGCAGCGTAGGAGCCAGGGGTATCGCTTTCTTT. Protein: CASSVGARGIAFF.

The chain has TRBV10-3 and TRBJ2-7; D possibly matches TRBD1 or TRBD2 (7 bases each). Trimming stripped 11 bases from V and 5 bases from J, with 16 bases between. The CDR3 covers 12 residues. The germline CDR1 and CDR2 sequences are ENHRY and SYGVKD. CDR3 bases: TGTGCCGTAAAGCCAGGGGGGGACGAGCAGTACTTC. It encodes CAVKPGGDEQYF.

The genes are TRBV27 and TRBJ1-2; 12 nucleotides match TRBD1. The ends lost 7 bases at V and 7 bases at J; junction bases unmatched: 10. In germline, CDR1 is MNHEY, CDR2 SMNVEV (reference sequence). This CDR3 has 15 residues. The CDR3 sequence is CASKRPGQGATGYTF. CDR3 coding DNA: TGTGCCAGCAAGAGACCGGGACAGGGGGCGACTGGCTACACCTTC.

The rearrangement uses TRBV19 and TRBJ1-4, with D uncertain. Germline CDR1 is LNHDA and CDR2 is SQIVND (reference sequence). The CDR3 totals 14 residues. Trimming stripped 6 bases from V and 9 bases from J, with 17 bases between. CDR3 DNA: TGTGCCAGTAGCCGGGTGGAGACGGGAAAAAAACTGTTTTTT. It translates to CASSRVETGKKLFF.

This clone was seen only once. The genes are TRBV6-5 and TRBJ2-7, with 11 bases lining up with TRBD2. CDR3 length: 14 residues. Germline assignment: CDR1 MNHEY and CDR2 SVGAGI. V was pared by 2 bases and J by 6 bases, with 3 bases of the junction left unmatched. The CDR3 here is CASSYLAGGTEQYF. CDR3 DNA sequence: TGTGCCAGCAGTTACCTAGCGGGAGGTACCGAGCAGTACTTC.

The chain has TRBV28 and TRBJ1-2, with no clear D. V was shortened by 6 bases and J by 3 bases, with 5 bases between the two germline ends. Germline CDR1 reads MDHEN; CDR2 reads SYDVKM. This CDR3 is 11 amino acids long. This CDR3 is CASRYHYGYTF. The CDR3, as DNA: TGTGCCAGCAGGTACCACTATGGCTACACCTTC.